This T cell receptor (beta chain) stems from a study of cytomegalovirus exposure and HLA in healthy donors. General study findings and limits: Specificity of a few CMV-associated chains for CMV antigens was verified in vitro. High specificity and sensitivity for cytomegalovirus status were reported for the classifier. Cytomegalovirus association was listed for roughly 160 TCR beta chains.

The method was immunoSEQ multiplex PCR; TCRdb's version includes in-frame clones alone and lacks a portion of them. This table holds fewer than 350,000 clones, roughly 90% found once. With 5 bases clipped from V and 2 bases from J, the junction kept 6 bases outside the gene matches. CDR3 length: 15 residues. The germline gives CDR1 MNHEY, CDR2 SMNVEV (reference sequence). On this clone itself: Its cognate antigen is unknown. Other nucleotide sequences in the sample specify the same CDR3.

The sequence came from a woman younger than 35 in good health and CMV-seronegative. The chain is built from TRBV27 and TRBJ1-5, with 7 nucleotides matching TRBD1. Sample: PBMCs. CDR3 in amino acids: CASSPDRVGNQPQHF. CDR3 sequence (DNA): TGTGCCAGCAGTCCCGACAGGGTAGGCAATCAGCCCCAGCATTTT.